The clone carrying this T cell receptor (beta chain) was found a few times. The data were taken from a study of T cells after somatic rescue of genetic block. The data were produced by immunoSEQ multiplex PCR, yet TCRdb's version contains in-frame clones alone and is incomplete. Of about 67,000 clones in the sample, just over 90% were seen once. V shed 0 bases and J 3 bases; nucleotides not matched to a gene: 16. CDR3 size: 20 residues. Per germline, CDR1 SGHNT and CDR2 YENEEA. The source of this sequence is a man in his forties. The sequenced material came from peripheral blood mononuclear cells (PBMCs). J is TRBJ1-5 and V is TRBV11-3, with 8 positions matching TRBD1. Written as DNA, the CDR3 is TGTGCCAGCAGCTTAGATGCGCTTCCGGGACAGGAGTGGGACAATCAGCCCCAGCATTTT. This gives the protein CASSLDALPGQEWDNQPQHF.